One TCR beta chain is described in this entry. Per germline, CDR1 ENHRY and CDR2 SYGVKD. This CDR3 has 16 amino acids. V dropped 4 bases and J dropped 1; count of bases not matched to a gene: 9. This sample is drawn from a study of blood T cell repertoires in COVID-19. Repertoires were generated with immunoSEQ multiplex PCR, while TCRdb's copy carries only in-frame clones and drops some. Among approximately 40,000 clones listed, about 79% were seen once. The clonotype was recovered from a woman in her fifties or sixties with acute or convalescent COVID-19. The chain has TRBV10-3 and TRBJ2-5, with TRBD2 matching 7 bases. Specimen: peripheral blood. CDR3 DNA: TGTGCCATCAGTGGGGGAGGGCAACAAAGCCAAGAGACCCAGTACTTC. Its protein product is CAISGGGQQSQETQYF.